Presented here are 3 T cell receptor beta chains from one specimen sequenced in a study of Graves' ophthalmopathy and Graves' hyperthyroidism. Beta-chain TCR CDR3 regions were amplified from RNA transcripts. Second-round multiplex PCR came after first-round RT-PCR with HTBI primers. Via MiXCR, TCRdb re-called the multiplex PCR reads, giving one row per CDR3 protein. The sample includes 300,000 to 500,000 distinct CDR3 sequences, about 16% seen only once; the top ten take roughly 7%. Material: peripheral blood. The receptors were gathered from a woman aged 18-29 years with stable Graves' hyperthyroidism.

This clonotype occurred many times. The chain uses TRBV2 and TRBJ2-5; 9 nucleotides align to TRBD1. After removal of 8 bases from V and 4 bases from J, the junction contained 8 bases not matched to a gene. This CDR3 comprises 14 residues. Germline values: CDR1 SNHLY, CDR2 FYNNEI. The chain's CDR3 is CASLPGGQGETQYF. The DNA for the CDR3 is TGTGCCAGCCTTCCAGGGGGACAGGGAGAGACCCAGTACTTC.

This clonotype was seen ten or more times. The J gene is TRBJ1-5, the V gene TRBV24-1, with 7 bases aligning to TRBD1. V trimming: 6 bases; J trimming: 9 bases; junction bases outside the gene matches: 4. Germline lookup yields CDR1 KGHDR and CDR2 SFDVKD. The CDR3 length is 12 residues. The CDR3 DNA sequence: TGTGCCACCAGTTCCCCAGGGGGGCCCCAGCATTTT. It codes for CATSSPGGPQHF.

This clonotype was seen at least ten times. CDR3 region: CASTDRGGAYGYTF. The CDR3 DNA reads as TGTGCCAGTACCGACAGGGGCGGCGCCTATGGCTACACCTTC. The chain uses TRBV19 and TRBJ1-2; 8 bases map to TRBD1. V was pared by 7 bases and J by 4 bases, with 8 bases of the junction left unmatched. This CDR3 is 14 amino acids long. The germline V gene encodes CDR1 LNHDA and CDR2 SQIVND (reference sequence).